The rows below give T cell receptor beta chains drawn from one sample of a study of cytomegalovirus exposure and HLA in healthy donors. Sequenced by immunoSEQ multiplex PCR; TCRdb stores in-frame clones only, minus some. Among about 210,000 clones listed, roughly 85% were seen once. The sequencing input was PBMCs. These receptors came from a male donor in good health and CMV-seronegative. The CDR3 runs from the conserved cysteine through the conserved F or W. Each record gives: D gene, clone size, J gene, V gene, CDR3 protein, CDR3 DNA. A D gene is named only where the DNA matches it firmly. Clone size, where shown, is once, few, many, or a class for clones that have expanded.

>-|once|TRBJ1-2|TRBV28
CASSLWEGGDYGYTF
TGTGCCAGCAGCCTTTGGGAGGGGGGTGACTATGGCTACACCTTC
>-|-|TRBJ1-6|TRBV7-9
CASSPEGTIVTPLHF
TGTGCCAGCAGCCCAGAGGGGACAATTGTTACACCCCTCCACTTT
>-|-|TRBJ2-2|TRBV11-3
CASSPRGQGPGELFF
TGTGCCAGCAGCCCAAGGGGCCAGGGTCCCGGGGAGCTGTTTTTT
>-|-|TRBJ2-7|TRBV12-5
CASGLNAPYEQYF
TGTGCTAGTGGTTTGAATGCGCCCTACGAGCAGTACTTC
>-|-|TRBJ2-1|TRBV7-9
CASSHPQENEQFF
TGTGCCAGCAGCCACCCCCAAGAGAATGAGCAGTTCTTC
>TRBD1|once|TRBJ1-3|TRBV28
CASSSPQTGGYF
TGTGCCAGCAGTTCCCCACAGACAGGGGGATATTTT
>TRBD2|-|TRBJ2-7|TRBV19
CASSPPVGAGGEQYF
TGTGCCAGTAGTCCACCGGTTGGGGCGGGAGGCGAGCAGTACTTC
>-|-|TRBJ1-4|TRBV7-9
CASSSGQYEKLFF
TGTGCCAGCAGCTCAGGACAGTATGAAAAACTGTTTTTT
>TRBD2|-|TRBJ2-3|TRBV7-9
CASSSPSGGRAADTQYF
TGTGCCAGCAGCTCGCCGTCTGGCGGGAGGGCAGCAGATACGCAGTATTTT
>-|few|TRBJ1-5|TRBV28
CASSFFTDTFLQPQHF
TGTGCCAGCAGTTTTTTCACAGACACCTTCCTTCAGCCCCAGCATTTT
>TRBD1|-|TRBJ2-3|TRBV7-6
CASSFRDRSTDTQYF
TGTGCCAGCAGCTTCCGGGACAGGAGCACAGATACGCAGTATTTT
>TRBD2|-|TRBJ2-1|TRBV30
CASLTGQRGASSYNEQFF
TGTGCCTCCCTGACAGGGCAGCGGGGGGCGAGCTCCTACAATGAGCAGTTCTTC
>TRBD2|-|TRBJ2-7|TRBV9
CASSVANGLAGAYEQYF
TGTGCCAGCAGCGTAGCTAATGGGCTAGCGGGAGCCTACGAGCAGTACTTC
>-|-|TRBJ1-3|TRBV5-1
CASSRNRVSSGNTIYF
TGCGCCAGCAGCAGAAACAGGGTATCGTCTGGAAACACCATATATTTT
>TRBD1|-|TRBJ2-5|TRBV6-6
CASSYRDRQPQETQYF
TGTGCCAGCAGTTACCGGGACAGGCAGCCCCAAGAGACCCAGTACTTC
>TRBD1|-|TRBJ2-7|TRBV11-2
CASSLTGGPYEQYF
TGTGCCAGCAGCTTGACAGGGGGCCCCTACGAGCAGTACTTC